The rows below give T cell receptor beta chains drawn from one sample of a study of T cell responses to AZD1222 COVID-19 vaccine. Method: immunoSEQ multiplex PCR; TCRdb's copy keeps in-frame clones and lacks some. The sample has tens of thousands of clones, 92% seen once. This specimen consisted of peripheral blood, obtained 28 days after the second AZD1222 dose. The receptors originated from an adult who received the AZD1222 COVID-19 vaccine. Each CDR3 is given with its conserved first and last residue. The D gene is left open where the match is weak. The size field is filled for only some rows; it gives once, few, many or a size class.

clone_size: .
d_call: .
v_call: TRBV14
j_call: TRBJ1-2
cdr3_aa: CASSQVTEYGYTF
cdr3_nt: TGTGCCAGCAGCCAAGTGACAGAATATGGCTACACCTTC

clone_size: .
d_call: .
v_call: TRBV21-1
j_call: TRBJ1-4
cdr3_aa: CASSTRRVFGEKLFF
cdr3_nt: TGTGCCAGCAGCACGCGCCGGGTGTTTGGTGAAAAACTGTTTTTT

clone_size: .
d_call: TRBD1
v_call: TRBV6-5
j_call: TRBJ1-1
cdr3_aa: CASSTRGGGDEAFF
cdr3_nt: TGTGCCAGCAGTACCAGGGGGGGAGGGGATGAAGCTTTCTTT

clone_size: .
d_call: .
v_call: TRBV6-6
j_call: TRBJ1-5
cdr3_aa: CASSYAGEGQPQHF
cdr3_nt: TGTGCCAGCAGTTACGCCGGGGAAGGACAGCCCCAGCATTTT

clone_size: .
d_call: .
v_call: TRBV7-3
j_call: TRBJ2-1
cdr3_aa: CASNRGPGGEQFF
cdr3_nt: TGTGCCAGCAATAGGGGCCCTGGGGGGGAGCAGTTCTTC

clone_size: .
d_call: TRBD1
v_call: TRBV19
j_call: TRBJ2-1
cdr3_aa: CASSRGTGNNNNEQFF
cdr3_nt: TGTGCCAGTAGTAGGGGGACAGGGAATAACAACAATGAGCAGTTCTTC

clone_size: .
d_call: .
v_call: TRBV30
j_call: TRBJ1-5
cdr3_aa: CAWSLRANRYGSNQPQHF
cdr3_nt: TGTGCCTGGAGTCTTAGGGCCAACCGATATGGTAGCAATCAGCCCCAGCATTTT

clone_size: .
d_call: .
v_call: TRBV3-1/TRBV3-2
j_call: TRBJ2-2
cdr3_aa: CASSQVGELFF
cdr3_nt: TGTGCCAGCAGCCAAGTCGGGGAGCTGTTTTTT

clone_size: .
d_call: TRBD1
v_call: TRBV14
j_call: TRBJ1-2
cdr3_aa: CASSRPGTGVHGYTF
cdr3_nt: TGTGCCAGCAGCCGACCCGGGACAGGGGTACATGGCTACACCTTC

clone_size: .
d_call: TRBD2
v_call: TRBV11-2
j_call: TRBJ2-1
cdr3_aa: CASTSSGLAGGQYYNEQFF
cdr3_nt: TGTGCCAGCACCAGCAGCGGGCTAGCGGGGGGCCAGTACTACAATGAGCAGTTCTTC

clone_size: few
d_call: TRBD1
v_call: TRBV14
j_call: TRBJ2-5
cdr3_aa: CASSQARGRGETQYF
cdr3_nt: TGTGCCAGCAGCCAAGCTAGGGGGCGAGGGGAGACCCAGTACTTC

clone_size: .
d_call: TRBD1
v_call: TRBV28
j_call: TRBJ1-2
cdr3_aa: CASSSTGGYGYTF
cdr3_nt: TGTGCCAGCAGTTCGACAGGGGGCTATGGCTACACCTTC

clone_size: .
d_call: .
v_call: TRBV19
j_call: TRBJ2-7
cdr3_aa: CASSMGNRQTYEQYF
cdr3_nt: TGTGCCAGTAGTATGGGGAATCGACAGACCTACGAGCAGTACTTC

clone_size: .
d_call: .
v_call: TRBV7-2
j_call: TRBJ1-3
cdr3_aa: CASSPAGATSGNTIYF
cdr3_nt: TGTGCCAGCAGCCCGGCAGGAGCCACCTCTGGAAACACCATATATTTT

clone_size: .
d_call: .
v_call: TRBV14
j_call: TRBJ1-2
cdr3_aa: CASSPSWTANYGYTF
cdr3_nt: TGTGCCAGCAGCCCCAGTTGGACAGCTAACTATGGCTACACCTTC

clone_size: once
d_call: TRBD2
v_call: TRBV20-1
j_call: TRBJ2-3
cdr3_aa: CLGGGVDTQYF
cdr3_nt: TGTCTCGGCGGGGGAGTGGATACGCAGTATTTT

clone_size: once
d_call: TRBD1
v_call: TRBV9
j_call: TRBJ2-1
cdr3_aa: CASSGTRDRSYNEQFF
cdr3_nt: TGTGCCAGCAGCGGGACGAGGGACAGGTCCTACAATGAGCAGTTCTTC

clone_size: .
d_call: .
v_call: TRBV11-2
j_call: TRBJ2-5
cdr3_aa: CASSQGHQETQYF
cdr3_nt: TGTGCCAGCAGCCAGGGACACCAAGAGACCCAGTACTTC

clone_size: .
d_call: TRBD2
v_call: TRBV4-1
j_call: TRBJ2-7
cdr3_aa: CASSQSGGVAAEQYF
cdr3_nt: TGCGCCAGCAGCCAAAGCGGGGGGGTCGCCGCCGAGCAGTACTTC

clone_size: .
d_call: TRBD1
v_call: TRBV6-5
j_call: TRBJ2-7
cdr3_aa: CASMRGPPFGEQYF
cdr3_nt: TGTGCCAGCATGAGGGGGCCGCCCTTTGGCGAGCAGTACTTC

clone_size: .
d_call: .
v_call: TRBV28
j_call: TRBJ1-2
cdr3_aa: CASSSIRDNYGYTF
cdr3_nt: TGTGCCAGCAGTTCTATCAGGGATAACTATGGCTACACCTTC

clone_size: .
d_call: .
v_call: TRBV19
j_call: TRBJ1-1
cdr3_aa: CASSRKRQSMNTEAFF
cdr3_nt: TGTGCCAGTAGTAGGAAAAGACAGTCCATGAACACTGAAGCTTTCTTT

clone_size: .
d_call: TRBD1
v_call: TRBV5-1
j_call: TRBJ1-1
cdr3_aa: CASSAEGASSTEAFF
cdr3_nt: TGCGCCAGCAGCGCCGAGGGGGCGAGCTCCACTGAAGCTTTCTTT

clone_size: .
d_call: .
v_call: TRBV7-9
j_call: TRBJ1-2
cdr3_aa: CASSLVGGVYGYTF
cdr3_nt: TGTGCCAGCAGCTTAGTTGGTGGGGTCTATGGCTACACCTTC

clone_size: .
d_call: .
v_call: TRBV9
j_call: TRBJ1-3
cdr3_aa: CASSVGGESGNTIYF
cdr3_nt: TGTGCCAGCAGCGTAGGTGGGGAGTCTGGAAACACCATATATTTT

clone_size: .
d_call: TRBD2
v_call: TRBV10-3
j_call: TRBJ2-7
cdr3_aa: CAIRPGTTGAYEQYF
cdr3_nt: TGTGCCATCAGACCCGGGACTACCGGCGCCTACGAGCAGTACTTC

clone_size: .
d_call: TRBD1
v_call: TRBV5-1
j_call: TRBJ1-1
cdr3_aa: CASSRGQGGAEAFF
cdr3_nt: TGCGCCAGCAGCCGAGGACAGGGCGGTGCTGAAGCTTTCTTT

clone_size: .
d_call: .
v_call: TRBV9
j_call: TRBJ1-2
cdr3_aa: CASSVEVGSNYGYTF
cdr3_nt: TGTGCCAGCAGCGTAGAGGTCGGTTCTAACTATGGCTACACCTTC

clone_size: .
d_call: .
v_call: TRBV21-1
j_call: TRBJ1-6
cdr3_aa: CASSKRDRNFLVYNSPLHF
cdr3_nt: TGTGCCAGCAGCAAAAGGGACAGAAACTTTCTAGTCTATAATTCACCCCTCCACTTT

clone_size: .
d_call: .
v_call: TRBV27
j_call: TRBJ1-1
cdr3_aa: CASGGMNTEAFF
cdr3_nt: TGTGCCAGCGGGGGGATGAACACTGAAGCTTTCTTT

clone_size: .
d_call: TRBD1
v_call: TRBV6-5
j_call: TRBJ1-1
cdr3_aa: CASSRGQGGTEAFF
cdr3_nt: TGTGCCAGCAGTCGCGGACAGGGGGGCACTGAAGCTTTCTTT

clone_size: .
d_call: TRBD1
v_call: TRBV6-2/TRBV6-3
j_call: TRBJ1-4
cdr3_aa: CASSYSSGTAFNEKLFF
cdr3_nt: TGTGCCAGCAGTTACTCCTCCGGGACAGCGTTTAATGAAAAACTGTTTTTT

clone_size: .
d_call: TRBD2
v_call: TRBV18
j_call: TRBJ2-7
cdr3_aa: CASSPGTSGGLEQYF
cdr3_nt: TGTGCCAGCTCACCCGGGACTAGCGGGGGGCTCGAGCAGTACTTC

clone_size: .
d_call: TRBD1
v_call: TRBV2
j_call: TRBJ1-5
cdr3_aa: CASSDPTGGNQPQHF
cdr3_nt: TGTGCCAGCAGTGACCCGACAGGGGGCAATCAGCCCCAGCATTTT

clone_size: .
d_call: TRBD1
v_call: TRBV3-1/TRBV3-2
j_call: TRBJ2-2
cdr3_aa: CASSRGQGARGTGELFF
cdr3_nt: TGTGCCAGCAGCCGGGGACAGGGGGCGCGGGGCACCGGGGAGCTGTTTTTT

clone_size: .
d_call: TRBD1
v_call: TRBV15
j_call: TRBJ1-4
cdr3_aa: CATSPRTGSEKLFF
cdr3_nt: TGTGCCACCAGCCCCCGGACAGGGAGTGAAAAACTGTTTTTT

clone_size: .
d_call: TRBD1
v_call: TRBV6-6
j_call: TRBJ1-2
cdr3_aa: CVTLDRPYSNYGYTF
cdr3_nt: TGTGTTACGTTGGACAGGCCCTATTCCAACTATGGCTACACCTTC

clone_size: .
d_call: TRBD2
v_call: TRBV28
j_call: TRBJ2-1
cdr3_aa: CASTFSGARYNEQFF
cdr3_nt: TGTGCCAGCACCTTTAGCGGGGCACGCTACAATGAGCAGTTCTTC

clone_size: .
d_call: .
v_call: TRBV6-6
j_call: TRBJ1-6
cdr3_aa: CASSWDRSGSPLHF
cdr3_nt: TGTGCCAGCAGTTGGGACCGTTCGGGGTCACCCCTCCACTTT

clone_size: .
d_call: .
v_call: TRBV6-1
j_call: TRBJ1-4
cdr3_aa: CASSEQDSTNEKLFF
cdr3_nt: TGTGCCAGCAGTGAACAAGACAGCACTAATGAAAAACTGTTTTTT

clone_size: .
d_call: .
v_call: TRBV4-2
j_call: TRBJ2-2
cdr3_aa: CASSQDLIGGQGNTGELFF
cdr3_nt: TGTGCCAGCAGCCAAGATCTCATAGGTGGGCAGGGGAACACCGGGGAGCTGTTTTTT

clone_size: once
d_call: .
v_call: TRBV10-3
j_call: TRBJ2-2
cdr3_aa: CAISEGLGERVAGELFF
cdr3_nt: TGTGCCATCAGTGAGGGCCTCGGGGAGCGGGTGGCCGGGGAGCTGTTTTTT

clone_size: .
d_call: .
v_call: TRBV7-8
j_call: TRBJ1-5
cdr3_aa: CASSLRSDSNQPQHF
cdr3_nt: TGTGCCAGCAGCTTACGTTCGGATAGCAATCAGCCCCAGCATTTT

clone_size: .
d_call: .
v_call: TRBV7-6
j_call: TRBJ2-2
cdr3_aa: CASTQGASGATGELFF
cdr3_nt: TGTGCCAGCACCCAGGGGGCTAGCGGGGCCACCGGGGAGCTGTTTTTT

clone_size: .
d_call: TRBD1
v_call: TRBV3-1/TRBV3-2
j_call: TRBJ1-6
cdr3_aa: CASSQRTGLNSPLHF
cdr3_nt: TGTGCCAGCAGCCAACGGACAGGGCTCAATTCACCCCTCCACTTT

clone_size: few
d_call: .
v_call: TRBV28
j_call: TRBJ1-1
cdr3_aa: CASSFIWWVFKGVTPTEAFF
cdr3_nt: TGTGCCAGCAGTTTTATTTGGTGGGTCTTCAAAGGGGTCACCCCCACTGAAGCTTTCTTT

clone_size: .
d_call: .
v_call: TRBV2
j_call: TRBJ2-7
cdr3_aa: CASSDPGSPSYEQYF
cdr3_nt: TGTGCCAGCAGTGATCCCGGCAGCCCCTCCTACGAGCAGTACTTC

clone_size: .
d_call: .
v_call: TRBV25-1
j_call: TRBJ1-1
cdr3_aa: CASSESKGMNTEAFF
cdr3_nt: TGTGCCAGCAGTGAATCGAAGGGTATGAACACTGAAGCTTTCTTT

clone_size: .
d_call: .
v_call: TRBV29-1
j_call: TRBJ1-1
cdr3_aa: CSAYKSSEAFF
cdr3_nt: TGCAGCGCCTACAAGTCGAGTGAAGCTTTCTTT

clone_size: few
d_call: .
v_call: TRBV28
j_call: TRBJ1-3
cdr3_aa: CASRVSQGLSSGNTIYF
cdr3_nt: TGTGCCAGCAGGGTCAGCCAGGGCCTTTCCTCTGGAAACACCATATATTTT